This T cell receptor beta chain was captured by sequencing in a study of OX40 agonist ivuxolimab in advanced cancers. The sample holds a few counts of this clone. Its antigen remains unknown. Autoimmune disease history or systemic immunosuppression was exclusionary. Trimming took off 4 bases at V and 0 bases at J, with 13 bases between the two ends. CDR3 size: 16 residues. Germline CDR1 is LGHNA and CDR2 is YNFKEQ. Produced via immunoSEQ multiplex PCR; TCRdb's table is partial and in-frame only. This sample has some 60,000 clones, with about 89% found just once. General observations from the study: Blood T cells, both CD4+ and CD8+, expanded clonally by week 6 at 0.1 to 3.0 mg/kg.

The rearrangement joins TRBV4-2 to TRBJ2-1; no firm D call. The receptor was isolated from an adult with an advanced solid tumor such as melanoma, head and neck, liver or kidney cancer. The material was CD4+ or CD8+ T cells sorted from blood, obtained in a trial of the OX40 agonist ivuxolimab. The CDR3 reads CASSRPPGTSYNEQFF. CDR3 DNA: TGTGCCAGCAGCCGGCCCCCTGGAACCTCCTACAATGAGCAGTTCTTC.